This T cell receptor beta chain comes out of a study of shared clonotypes between healthy human individuals. Study-level background: The study enrolled a couple of women and a few men aged 18 to 49.

An assay was performed, and its level was deep. It was across several immunoSEQ plates that each subset's genomic DNA was evenly split. Only in-frame clones appear in the TCRdb table, and some are missing; sequencing was by immunoSEQ multiplex PCR. The table includes over 1.4 million clones, roughly 96% detected once. As regards this clone: Its antigen is currently unknown.

Trimming shortened V by 4 bases and J by 6 bases, and 16 bases separated the two germline ends. The CDR3 length is 14 residues. Looked up from germline, CDR1 is MDHEN and CDR2 is SYDVKM. Study-wide points: Despite large depth, sorted-subset datasets appeared incompletely sequenced.

The chain has TRBV28 and TRBJ2-7; either TRBD1 or TRBD2 may fit D (5 bases each). The sequenced sample consisted of naive CD4+ T cells sorted from blood. As to subset: CD45RA+ positively selected. The receptor was isolated from a man between 25 and 39 years old in good health. In nucleotides, the CDR3 is TGTGCCAGCAGTTCCCTAGGGACCCGGACCGAGCAGTACTTC. Translated, it gives CASSSLGTRTEQYF.